Listed here are 9 T cell receptor beta chains from one sample, sequenced in a study of T cells in Graves' hyperthyroidism and ophthalmopathy. Amplification of TCR beta CDR3 regions was performed using RNA transcripts as template. First-round RT-PCR targeting the TCR CDR3 was performed with the HTBI primer set. TCRdb analysed the multiplex PCR reads with MiXCR anew, one entry per CDR3 protein. The sample carries roughly 750,000 distinct CDR3 sequences, less than 20% recorded once. The sequencing input was blood. Every receptor here comes from a man between 18 and 35 years old with Graves' hyperthyroidism.

This clonotype was counted only a few times. V gene TRBV10-3 combines with J gene TRBJ2-3; TRBD2 might be the D (6 bases). CDR1 and CDR2 (germline): ENHRY, SYGVKD. The CDR3 loop spans 14 amino acids. V was pared by 6 bases and J by 0 bases, with 10 bases between. The CDR3 nucleotides are TGTGCCATCAGACGGAGCGGGAGCACAGATACGCAGTATTTT. It yields the protein CAIRRSGSTDTQYF.

This clonotype was seen more than once but under ten times. J is TRBJ2-5 and V is TRBV20-1; D might be TRBD1 (7 bases). CDR1 and CDR2 (germline): DFQATT, SNEGSKA (reference sequence). The CDR3 is 13 amino acids. V was clipped by 6 bases and J by 0 bases, with 11 bases between them. The DNA for the CDR3 is TGCAGTGCCGCGGGACAGTACCAAGAGACCCAGTACTTC. It yields the protein CSAAGQYQETQYF.

Comments on this clonotype: A junction boundary mismatches the germline segment, possibly from a read error. DNA of the CDR3: TGCGCCAGCAGCCAAGATCCCAGCGGGAGTAACAATGAGCAGTTCTTC. As protein: CASSQDPSGSNNEQFF. This chain links TRBV7-2 with TRBJ2-1; 8 bases line up with TRBD2. This CDR3 region has 16 residues. CDR1 is SGHTA, CDR2 FQGNSA, per germline.

This chain connects TRBV28 to TRBJ2-3; TRBD2 matches 16 bases. CDR3 length equals 19 residues. The germline V gene has CDR1 MDHEN and CDR2 SYDVKM. V was pared by 9 bases and J by 3 bases, with 15 bases of the junction left unmatched. The CDR3: CASLGLGTSGRAGTDTQYF. The DNA of the CDR3 is TGTGCCAGTCTGGGATTAGGGACTAGCGGGAGGGCCGGGACAGATACGCAGTATTTT.

The gene calls are TRBV4-1 and TRBJ2-7; D is perhaps TRBD1 or TRBD2 (5 bases each). Germline-derived CDR1 and CDR2 are MGHRA and YSYEKL. This CDR3 has 14 residues. V lost 6 bases and J 3 bases, leaving 15 bases between the germline ends. CDR3 sequence: CASSTGPNYYEQYF. Here the CDR3 DNA reads TGCGCCAGCAGTACGGGACCGAACTACTACGAGCAGTACTTC.

Ten or more counts support this clonotype. The chain's CDR3 is CASGRSYNEQFF. CDR3 in DNA: TGCGCCAGCGGGAGGTCGTACAATGAGCAGTTCTTC. V usage is TRBV10-2 and J usage is TRBJ2-1; tentatively, D is TRBD2 (6 bases). Germline assignment: CDR1 WSHSY and CDR2 SAAADI. CDR3 length: 12 residues. Trimming cost V 8 bases and J 4 bases, with 9 bases left between them.

The chain carries TRBV27 and TRBJ2-1, with 15 bases identical to TRBD2. Germline V gene data show CDR1 as MNHEY and CDR2 as SMNVEV (reference sequence). This CDR3 spans 18 amino acids. The junction had 7 bases not matched to a gene; V was cut back by 5 bases and J by 2 bases. The CDR3 coding sequence is TGTGCCAGCAGTCGGGGACTAGCGGGAGGCAGACCCTACAATGAGCAGTTCTTC. Amino acid sequence: CASSRGLAGGRPYNEQFF.

The V call is TRBV12-3 or TRBV12-4, the J call TRBJ1-1; weak D call: TRBD1 (5 bases). The CDR3 is made up of 15 amino acids. Trimming shortened V by 2 bases and J by 1 base, and 11 bases separated the two germline ends. In DNA, the CDR3 is TGTGCCAGCAGTTTATGGGCAGGGCAGAACACTGAAGCTTTCTTT. Residues: CASSLWAGQNTEAFF.

Concerning this clonotype: Germline is not matched at one junction end, which may reflect a read error. V is TRBV10-2 and J is TRBJ2-7; TRBD2 matches 7 bases. Germline V gene sequence: CDR1 WSHSY, CDR2 SAAADI. The CDR3 runs to 15 residues. The CDR3 region has the DNA TGTGCCAGCAGTGAAGAACCTAGCGGCATCTACGAGCAGTACTTC. Protein: CASSEEPSGIYEQYF.